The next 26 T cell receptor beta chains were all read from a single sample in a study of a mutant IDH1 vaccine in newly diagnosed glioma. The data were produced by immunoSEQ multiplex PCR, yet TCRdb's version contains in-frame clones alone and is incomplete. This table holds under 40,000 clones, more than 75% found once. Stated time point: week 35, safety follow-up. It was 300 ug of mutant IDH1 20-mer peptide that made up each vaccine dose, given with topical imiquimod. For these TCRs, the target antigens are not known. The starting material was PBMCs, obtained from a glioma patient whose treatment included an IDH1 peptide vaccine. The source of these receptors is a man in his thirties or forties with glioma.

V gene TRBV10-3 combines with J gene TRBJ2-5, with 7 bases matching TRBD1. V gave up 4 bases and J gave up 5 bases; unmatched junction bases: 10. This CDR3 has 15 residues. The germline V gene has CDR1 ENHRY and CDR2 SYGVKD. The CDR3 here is CAISVLRQGPETQYF. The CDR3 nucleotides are TGTGCCATCAGTGTTCTCCGACAGGGTCCCGAGACCCAGTACTTC.

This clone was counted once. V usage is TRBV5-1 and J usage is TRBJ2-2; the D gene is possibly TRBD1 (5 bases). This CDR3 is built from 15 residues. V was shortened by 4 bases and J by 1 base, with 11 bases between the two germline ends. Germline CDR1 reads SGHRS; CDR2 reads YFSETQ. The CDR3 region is CASSQGGLNTGELFF. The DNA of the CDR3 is TGCGCCAGCAGCCAGGGTGGGCTGAACACCGGGGAGCTGTTTTTT.

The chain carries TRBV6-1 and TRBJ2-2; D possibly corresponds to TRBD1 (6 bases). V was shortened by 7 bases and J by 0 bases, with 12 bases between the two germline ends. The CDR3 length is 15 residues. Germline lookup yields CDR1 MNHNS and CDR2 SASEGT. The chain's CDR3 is CASNMDSANTGELFF. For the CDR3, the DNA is TGTGCCAGCAATATGGACAGCGCGAACACCGGGGAGCTGTTTTTT.

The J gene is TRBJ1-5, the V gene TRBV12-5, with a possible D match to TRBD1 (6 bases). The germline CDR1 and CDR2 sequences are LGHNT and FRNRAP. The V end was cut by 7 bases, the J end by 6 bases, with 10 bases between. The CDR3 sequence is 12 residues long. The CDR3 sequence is CASALGGQPQHF. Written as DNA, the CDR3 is TGTGCTAGTGCCCTAGGGGGTCAGCCCCAGCATTTT.

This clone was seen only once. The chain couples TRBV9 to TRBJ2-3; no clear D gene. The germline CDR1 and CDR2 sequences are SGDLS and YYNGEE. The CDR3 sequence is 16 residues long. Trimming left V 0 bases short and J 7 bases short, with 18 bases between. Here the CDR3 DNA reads TGTGCCAGCAGCGTAGGACCCGCTTCCTCCCTGAATACGCAGTATTTT. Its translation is CASSVGPASSLNTQYF.

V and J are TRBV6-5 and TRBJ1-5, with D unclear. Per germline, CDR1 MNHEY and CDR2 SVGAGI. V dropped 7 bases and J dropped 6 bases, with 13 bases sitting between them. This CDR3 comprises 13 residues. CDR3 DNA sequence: TGTGCCAGCACCGACGGTGAGTTTCAGCCCCAGCATTTT. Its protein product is CASTDGEFQPQHF.

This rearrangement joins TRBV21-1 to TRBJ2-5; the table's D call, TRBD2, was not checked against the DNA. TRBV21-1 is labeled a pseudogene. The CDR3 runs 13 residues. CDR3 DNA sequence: TGTGCCAGCACCTCGGGACTAGCGGAGACCCAGTACTTC. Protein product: CASTSGLAETQYF.

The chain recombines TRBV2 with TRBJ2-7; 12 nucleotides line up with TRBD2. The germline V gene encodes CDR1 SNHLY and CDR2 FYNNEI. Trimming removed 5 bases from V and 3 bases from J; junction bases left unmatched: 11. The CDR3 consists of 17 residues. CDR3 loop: CASSNHIRLAGVYEQYF. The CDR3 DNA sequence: TGTGCCAGCAGTAACCATATTCGACTAGCGGGAGTCTACGAGCAGTACTTC.

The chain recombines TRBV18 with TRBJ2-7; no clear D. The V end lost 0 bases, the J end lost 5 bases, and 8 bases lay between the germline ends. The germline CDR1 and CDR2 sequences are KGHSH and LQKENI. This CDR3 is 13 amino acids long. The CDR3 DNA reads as TGTGCCAGCTCACCACCGGGGTTTGACGAGCAGTACTTC. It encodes CASSPPGFDEQYF. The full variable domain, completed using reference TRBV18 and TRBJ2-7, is NAGVMQNPRHLVRRRGQEARLRCSPMKGHSHVYWYRQLPEEGLKFMVYLQKENIIDESGMPKERFSAEFPKEGPSILRIQQVVRGDSAAYFCASSPPGFDEQYFGPGTRLTVT.

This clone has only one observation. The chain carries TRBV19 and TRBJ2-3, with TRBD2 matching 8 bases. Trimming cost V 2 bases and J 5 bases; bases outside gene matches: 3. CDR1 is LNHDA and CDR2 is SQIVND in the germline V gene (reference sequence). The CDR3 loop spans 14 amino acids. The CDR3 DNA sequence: TGTGCCAGTAGTATACTCCTAGCGGGAGATACGCAGTATTTT. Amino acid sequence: CASSILLAGDTQYF.

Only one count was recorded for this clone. CDR3: CASSYSLGGLDGYTF. The CDR3 DNA reads TGTGCCAGCAGTTACTCGCTCGGGGGGCTTGATGGCTACACCTTC. The gene calls are TRBV6-5 and TRBJ1-2, with D tentatively TRBD1 (6 bases). V gave up 0 bases and J gave up 6 bases, with 14 bases separating them. This CDR3 has 15 amino acids. Germline V gene sequence: CDR1 MNHEY, CDR2 SVGAGI.

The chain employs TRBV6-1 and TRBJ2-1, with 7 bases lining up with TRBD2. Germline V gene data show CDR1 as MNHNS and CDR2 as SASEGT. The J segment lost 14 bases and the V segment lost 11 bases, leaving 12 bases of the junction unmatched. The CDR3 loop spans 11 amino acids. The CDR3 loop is CAAISAGEEFF. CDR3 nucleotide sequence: TGTGCCGCAATCTCGGCGGGAGAGGAGTTCTTC.

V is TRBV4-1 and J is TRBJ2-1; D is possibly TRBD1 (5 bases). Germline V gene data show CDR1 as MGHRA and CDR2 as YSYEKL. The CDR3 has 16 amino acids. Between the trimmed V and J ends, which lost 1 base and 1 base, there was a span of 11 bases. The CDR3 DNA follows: TGCGCCAGCAGCCAAGGGGGAAGGGGTTCCTACAATGAGCAGTTCTTC. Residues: CASSQGGRGSYNEQFF.

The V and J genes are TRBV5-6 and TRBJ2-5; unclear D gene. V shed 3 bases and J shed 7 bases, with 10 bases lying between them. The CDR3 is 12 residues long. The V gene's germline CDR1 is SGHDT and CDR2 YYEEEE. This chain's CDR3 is CASSSIIGTQYF. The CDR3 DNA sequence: TGTGCCAGCAGCTCGATCATTGGGACCCAGTACTTC.

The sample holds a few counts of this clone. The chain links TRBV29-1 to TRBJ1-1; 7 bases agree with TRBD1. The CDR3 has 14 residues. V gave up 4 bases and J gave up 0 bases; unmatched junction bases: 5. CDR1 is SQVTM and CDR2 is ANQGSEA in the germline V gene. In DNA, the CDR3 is TGCAGCGTTGGGCCCGGGACAGTGAACACTGAAGCTTTCTTT. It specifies CSVGPGTVNTEAFF. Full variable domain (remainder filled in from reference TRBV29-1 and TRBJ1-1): SAVISQKPSRDICQRGTSLTIQCQVDSQVTMMFWYRQQPGQSLTLIATANQGSEATYESGFVIDKFPISRPNLTFSTLTVSNMSPEDSSIYLCSVGPGTVNTEAFFGQGTRLTVV.

In DNA form, the CDR3 reads TGTGCCAGCAGCTACCCGGGACAGAAAATAAACACCATATATTTT. Protein: CASSYPGQKINTIYF. The V call is TRBV7-9, the J call TRBJ1-3; 7 bases map to TRBD1. The germline V gene encodes CDR1 SEHNR and CDR2 FQNEAQ (reference sequence). The CDR3 contains 15 residues. V dropped 4 bases and J dropped 6; count of bases not matched to a gene: 9.

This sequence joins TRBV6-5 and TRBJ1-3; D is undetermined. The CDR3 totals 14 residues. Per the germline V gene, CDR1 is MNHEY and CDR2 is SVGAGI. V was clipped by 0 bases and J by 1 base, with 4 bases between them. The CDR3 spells CASSYSGSGNTIYF. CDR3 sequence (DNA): TGTGCCAGCAGTTACTCAGGATCTGGAAACACCATATATTTT.

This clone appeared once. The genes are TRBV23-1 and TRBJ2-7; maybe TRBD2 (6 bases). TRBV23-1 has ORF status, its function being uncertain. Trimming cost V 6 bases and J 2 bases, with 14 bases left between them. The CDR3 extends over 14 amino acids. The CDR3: CASRGDCSPYEQYF. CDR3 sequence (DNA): TGCGCCAGCAGGGGGGACTGCTCTCCCTACGAGCAGTACTTC.

As DNA, the CDR3 is TGTGCCAGCTCCCTCACCGGAGGCAGGGATAATCAGCCCCAGCATTTT. The encoded protein is CASSLTGGRDNQPQHF. The genes are TRBV18 and TRBJ1-5; tentative D call: TRBD1 (5 bases). Germline V gene data show CDR1 as KGHSH and CDR2 as LQKENI. The CDR3 runs 16 residues. Trimming removed 6 bases from V and 4 bases from J, with 19 bases in between.

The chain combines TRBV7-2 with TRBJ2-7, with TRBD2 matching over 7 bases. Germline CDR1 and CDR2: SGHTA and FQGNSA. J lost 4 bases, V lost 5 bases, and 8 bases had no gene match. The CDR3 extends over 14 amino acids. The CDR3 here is CASSQPGLMYEQYF. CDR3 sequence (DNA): TGTGCCAGCAGCCAACCGGGACTAATGTACGAGCAGTACTTC.

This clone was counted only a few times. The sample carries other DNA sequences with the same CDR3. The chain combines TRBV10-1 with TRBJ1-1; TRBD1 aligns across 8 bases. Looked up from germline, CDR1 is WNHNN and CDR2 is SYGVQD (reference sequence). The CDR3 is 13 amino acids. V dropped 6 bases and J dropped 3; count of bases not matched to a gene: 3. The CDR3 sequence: CASSQGADTEAFF. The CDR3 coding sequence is TGCGCCAGCAGCCAGGGGGCGGACACTGAAGCTTTCTTT.

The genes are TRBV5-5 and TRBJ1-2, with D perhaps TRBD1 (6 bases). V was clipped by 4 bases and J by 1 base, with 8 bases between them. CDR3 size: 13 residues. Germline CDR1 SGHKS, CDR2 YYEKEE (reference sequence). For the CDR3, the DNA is TGTGCCAGCAGCCTACAGGGTAACTATGGCTACACCTTC. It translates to CASSLQGNYGYTF.

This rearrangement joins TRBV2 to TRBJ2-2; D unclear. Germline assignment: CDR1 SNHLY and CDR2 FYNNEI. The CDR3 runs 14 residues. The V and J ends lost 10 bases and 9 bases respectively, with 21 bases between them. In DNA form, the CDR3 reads TGTGCCACCGAAGGCAAAGGGATTGGGAGGGAGCTGTTTTTT. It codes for CATEGKGIGRELFF.

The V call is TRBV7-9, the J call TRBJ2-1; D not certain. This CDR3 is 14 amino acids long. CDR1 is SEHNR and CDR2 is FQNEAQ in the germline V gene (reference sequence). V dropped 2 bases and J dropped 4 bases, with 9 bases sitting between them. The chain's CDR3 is CASSLLAGYNEQFF. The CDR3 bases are TGTGCCAGCAGCTTACTTGCTGGGTACAATGAGCAGTTCTTC.

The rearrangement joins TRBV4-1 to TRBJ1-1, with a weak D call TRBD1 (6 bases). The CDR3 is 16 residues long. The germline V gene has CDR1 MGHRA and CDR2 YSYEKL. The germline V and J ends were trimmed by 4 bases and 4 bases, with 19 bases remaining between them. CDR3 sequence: CASSPEGGYGGTEAFF. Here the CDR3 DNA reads TGCGCCAGCAGCCCAGAAGGGGGATACGGGGGCACTGAAGCTTTCTTT.

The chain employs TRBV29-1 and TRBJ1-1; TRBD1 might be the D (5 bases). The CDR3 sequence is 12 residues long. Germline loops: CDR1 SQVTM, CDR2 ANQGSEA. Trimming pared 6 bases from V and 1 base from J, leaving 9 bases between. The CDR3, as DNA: TGCAGCGTGGAGGGGAAGAACACTGAAGCTTTCTTT. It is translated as CSVEGKNTEAFF.